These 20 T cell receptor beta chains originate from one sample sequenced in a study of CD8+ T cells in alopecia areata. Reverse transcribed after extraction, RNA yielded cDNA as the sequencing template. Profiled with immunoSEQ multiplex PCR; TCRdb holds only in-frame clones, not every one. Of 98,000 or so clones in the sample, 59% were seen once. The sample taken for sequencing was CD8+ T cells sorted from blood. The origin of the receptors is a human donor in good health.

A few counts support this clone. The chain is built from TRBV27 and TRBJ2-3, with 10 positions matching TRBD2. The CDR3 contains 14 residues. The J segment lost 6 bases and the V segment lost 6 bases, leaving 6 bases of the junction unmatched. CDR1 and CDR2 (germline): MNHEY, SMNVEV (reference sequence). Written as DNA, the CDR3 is TGTGCCAGCAGCTCGAGCGGGGGGGCCGATACGCAGTATTTT. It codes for CASSSSGGADTQYF.

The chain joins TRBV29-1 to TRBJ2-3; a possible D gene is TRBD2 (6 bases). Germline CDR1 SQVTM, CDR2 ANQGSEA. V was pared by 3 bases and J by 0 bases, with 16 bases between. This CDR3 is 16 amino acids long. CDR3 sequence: CSVEGGADESTDTQYF. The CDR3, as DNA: TGCAGCGTTGAGGGGGGAGCGGACGAGAGCACAGATACGCAGTATTTT.

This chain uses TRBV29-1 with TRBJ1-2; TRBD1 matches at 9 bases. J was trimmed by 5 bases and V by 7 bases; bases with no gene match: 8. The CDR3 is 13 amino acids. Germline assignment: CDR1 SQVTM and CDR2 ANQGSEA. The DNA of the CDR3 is TGCAGCGGACTCACAGGGGGCAATTATGGCTACACCTTC. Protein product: CSGLTGGNYGYTF.

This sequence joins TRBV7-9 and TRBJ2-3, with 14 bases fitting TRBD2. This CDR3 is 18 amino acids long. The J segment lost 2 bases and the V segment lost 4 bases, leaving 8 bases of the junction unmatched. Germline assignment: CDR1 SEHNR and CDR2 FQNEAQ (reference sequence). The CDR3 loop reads CASSSGTSGGRHTDTQYF. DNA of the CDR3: TGTGCCAGCAGCTCCGGGACTAGCGGGGGCCGGCACACAGATACGCAGTATTTT.

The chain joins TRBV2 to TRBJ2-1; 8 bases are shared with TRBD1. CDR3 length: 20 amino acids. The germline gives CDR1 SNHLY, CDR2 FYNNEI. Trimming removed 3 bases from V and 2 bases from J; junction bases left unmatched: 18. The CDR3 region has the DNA TGTGCCAGCAGTGAGACCCAAACCCCGACAGGGGTTGGAGCCTACAATGAGCAGTTCTTC. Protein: CASSETQTPTGVGAYNEQFF.

CDR3 sequence (DNA): TGTGCCAGCAGCTTATTCCGAGAGACCCAGTACTTC. Its protein product is CASSLFRETQYF. V is TRBV7-6 and J is TRBJ2-5; no clear D gene. The V gene lost 2 bases and the J gene lost 4 bases, with 5 bases spanning the gap. The germline gives CDR1 SGHVS, CDR2 FNYEAQ. The length of the CDR3 is 12 residues.

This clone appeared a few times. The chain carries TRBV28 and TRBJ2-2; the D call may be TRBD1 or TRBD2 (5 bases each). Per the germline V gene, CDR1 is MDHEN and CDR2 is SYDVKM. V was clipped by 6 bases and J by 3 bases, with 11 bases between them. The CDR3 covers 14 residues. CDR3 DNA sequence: TGTGCCAGCAGGGGACCCTGGGACACCGGGGAGCTGTTTTTT. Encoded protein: CASRGPWDTGELFF.

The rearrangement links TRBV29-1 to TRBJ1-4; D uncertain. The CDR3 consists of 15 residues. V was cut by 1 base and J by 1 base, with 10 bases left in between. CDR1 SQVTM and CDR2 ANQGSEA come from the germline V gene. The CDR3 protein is CSVEAYEGTNEKLFF. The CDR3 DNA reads TGCAGCGTTGAAGCTTACGAGGGAACTAATGAAAAACTGTTTTTT.

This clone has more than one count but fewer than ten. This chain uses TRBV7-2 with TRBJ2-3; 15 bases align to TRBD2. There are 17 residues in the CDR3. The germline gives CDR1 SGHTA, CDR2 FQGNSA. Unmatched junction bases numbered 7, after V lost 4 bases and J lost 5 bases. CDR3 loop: CASSYGLAGGPVDTQYF. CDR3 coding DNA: TGTGCCAGCAGCTACGGACTAGCGGGGGGGCCGGTAGATACGCAGTATTTT.

In nucleotides, the CDR3 is TGTGCCAGTAGTATTACTGGGGGACCTTACACTGAAGCTTTCTTT. Residues: CASSITGGPYTEAFF. V gene TRBV19 combines with J gene TRBJ1-1, with a weak D call TRBD1 (5 bases). Germline V CDR1 and CDR2: LNHDA, SQIVND (reference sequence). CDR3 length: 15 amino acids. Trimming cost V 3 bases and J 3 bases, with 14 bases left between them.

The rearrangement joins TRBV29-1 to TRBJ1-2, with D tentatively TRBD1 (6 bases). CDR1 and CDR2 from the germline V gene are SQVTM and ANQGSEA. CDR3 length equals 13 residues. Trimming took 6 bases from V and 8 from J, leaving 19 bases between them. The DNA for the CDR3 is TGCAGCGTACCAAGCGACAGGTCTGAGGGCTACACCTTC. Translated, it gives CSVPSDRSEGYTF.

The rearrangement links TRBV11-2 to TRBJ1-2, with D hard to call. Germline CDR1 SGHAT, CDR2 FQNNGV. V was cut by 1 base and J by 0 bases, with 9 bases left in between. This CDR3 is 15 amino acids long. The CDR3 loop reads CASSLVTAPNYGYTF. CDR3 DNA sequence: TGTGCCAGCAGCTTAGTTACAGCGCCTAACTATGGCTACACCTTC. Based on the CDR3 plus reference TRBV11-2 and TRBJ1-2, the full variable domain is EAGVAQSPRYKIIEKRQSVAFWCNPISGHATLYWYQQILGQGPKLLIQFQNNGVVDDSQLPKDRFSAERLKGVDSTLKIQPAKLEDSAVYLCASSLVTAPNYGYTFGSGTRLTVV.

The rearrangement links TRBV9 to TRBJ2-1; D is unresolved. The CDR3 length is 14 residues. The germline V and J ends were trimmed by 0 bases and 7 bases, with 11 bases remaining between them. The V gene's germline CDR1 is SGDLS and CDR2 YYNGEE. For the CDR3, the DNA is TGTGCCAGCAGCGTAGGAGGTCAGCTGAATGAGCAGTTCTTC. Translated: CASSVGGQLNEQFF.

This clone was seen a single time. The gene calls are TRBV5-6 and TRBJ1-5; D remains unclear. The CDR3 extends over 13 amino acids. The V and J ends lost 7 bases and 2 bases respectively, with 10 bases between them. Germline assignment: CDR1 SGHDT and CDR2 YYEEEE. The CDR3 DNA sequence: TGTGCCAGCCCGACGGGCGGCAATCAGCCCCAGCATTTT. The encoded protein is CASPTGGNQPQHF.

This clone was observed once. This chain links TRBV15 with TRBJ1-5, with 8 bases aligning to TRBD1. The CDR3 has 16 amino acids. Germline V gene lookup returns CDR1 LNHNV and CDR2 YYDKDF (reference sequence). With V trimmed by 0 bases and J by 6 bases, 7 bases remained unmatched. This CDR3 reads CATSRERQGTAQPQHF. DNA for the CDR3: TGTGCCACCAGCAGAGAACGACAGGGGACGGCTCAGCCCCAGCATTTT. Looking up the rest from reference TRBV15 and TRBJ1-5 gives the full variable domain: DAMVIQNPRYQVTQFGKPVTLSCSQTLNHNVMYWYQQKSSQAPKLLFHYYDKDFNNEADTPDNFQSRRPNTSFCFLDIRSPGLGDTAMYLCATSRERQGTAQPQHFGDGTRLSIL.

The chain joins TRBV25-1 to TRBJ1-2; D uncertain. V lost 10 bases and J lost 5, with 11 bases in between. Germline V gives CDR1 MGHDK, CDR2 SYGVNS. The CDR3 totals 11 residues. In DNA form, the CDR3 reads TGTGCCATCCCCGGGGTGTATGGCTACACCTTC. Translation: CAIPGVYGYTF.

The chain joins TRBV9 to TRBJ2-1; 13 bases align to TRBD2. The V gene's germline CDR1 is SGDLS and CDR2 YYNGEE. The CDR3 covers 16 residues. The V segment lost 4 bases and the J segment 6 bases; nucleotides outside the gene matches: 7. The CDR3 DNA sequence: TGTGCCAGCAGCCACCTGGGACTAGCGGGGACCAATGAGCAGTTCTTC. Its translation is CASSHLGLAGTNEQFF.

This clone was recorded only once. The CDR3 loop reads CASSLRPNTEAFF. Written as DNA, the CDR3 is TGTGCCAGCAGCCTACGGCCAAACACTGAAGCTTTCTTT. The chain employs TRBV13 and TRBJ1-1, with D hard to call. With 5 bases removed from V and 2 bases from J, the gap between germline ends came to 9 bases. In germline, CDR1 is PRHDT, CDR2 FYEKMQ (reference sequence). The CDR3 covers 13 residues. The whole variable domain, filled in from reference TRBV13 and TRBJ1-1, reads AAGVIQSPRHLIKEKRETATLKCYPIPRHDTVYWYQQGPGQDPQFLISFYEKMQSDKGSIPDRFSAQQFSDYHSELNMSSLELGDSALYFCASSLRPNTEAFFGQGTRLTVV.

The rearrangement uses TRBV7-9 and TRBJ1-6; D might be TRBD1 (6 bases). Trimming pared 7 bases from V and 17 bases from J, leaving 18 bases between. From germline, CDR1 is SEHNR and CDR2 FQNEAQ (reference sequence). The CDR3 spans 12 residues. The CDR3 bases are TGTGCCAGCATTCCCGAGTTCGGGACAATCCACTTT. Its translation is CASIPEFGTIHF.

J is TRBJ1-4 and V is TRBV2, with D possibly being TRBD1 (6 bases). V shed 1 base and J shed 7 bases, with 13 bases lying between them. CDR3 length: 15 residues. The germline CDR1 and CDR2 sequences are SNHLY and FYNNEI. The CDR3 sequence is CASSEGRGAGEKLFF. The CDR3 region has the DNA TGTGCCAGCAGTGAAGGGCGGGGGGCTGGTGAAAAACTGTTTTTT.